This entry features one TCR beta chain sequence. The data derive from a study of technical replicates of blood from a handful of donors. Repertoires were generated with immunoSEQ multiplex PCR, while TCRdb's copy carries only in-frame clones and drops some. The table records 95,000 or so clones, roughly 95% of them present only once. Between the trimmed V and J ends, which lost 6 bases and 5 bases, there was a span of 17 bases. CDR3 length: 15 amino acids. The germline CDR1 and CDR2 sequences are KGHSH and LQKENI. This chain connects TRBV18 to TRBJ2-1, with D perhaps TRBD2 (5 bases). The source of this sequence is a human donor in good health. Sequenced input: T cells isolated from PBMCs. For the CDR3, the DNA is TGTGCCAGCTCCCCCGACTACGTAACACACAATGAGCAGTTCTTC. Amino acids: CASSPDYVTHNEQFF.